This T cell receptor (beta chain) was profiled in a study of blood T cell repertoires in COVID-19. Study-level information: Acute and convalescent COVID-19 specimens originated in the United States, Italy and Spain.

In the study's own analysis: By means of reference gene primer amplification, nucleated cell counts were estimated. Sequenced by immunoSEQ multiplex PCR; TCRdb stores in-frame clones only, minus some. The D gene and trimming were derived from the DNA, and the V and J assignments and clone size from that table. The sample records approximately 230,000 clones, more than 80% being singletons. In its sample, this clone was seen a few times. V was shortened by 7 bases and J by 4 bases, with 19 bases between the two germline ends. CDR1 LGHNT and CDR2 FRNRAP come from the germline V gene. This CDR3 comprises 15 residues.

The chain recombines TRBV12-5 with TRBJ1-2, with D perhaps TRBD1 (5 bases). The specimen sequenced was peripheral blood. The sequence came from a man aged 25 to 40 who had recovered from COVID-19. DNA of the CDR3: TGTGCTAGTGCCCCCCACGGGGGTGAGGGCTATGGCTACACCTTC. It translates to CASAPHGGEGYGYTF.